This TCR beta chain was sequenced during a study of metastatic and nonmetastatic thyroid tumors. About the study: Repertoires of blood and of tissue (tumor or nodule) from malignant and benign thyroid patients were compared. Whole-study results and caveats: When malignant thyroid tumors were compared with benign nodules, TCR beta diversity was reportedly significantly higher in the malignant tumors. This held in both blood and tumor samples.

All patients were treatment-naive before thyroid surgery. As processed by the authors: A classifier for distant metastasis in papillary thyroid cancer was constructed using CDR3 differences observed across clinicopathological groups. TCRdb re-called the PCR reads via MiXCR. TCRdb's processing, not the authors' own work, is the source of the V and J calls. The sample lists some 19,000 clones, 15% to 18% occurring once. The length of the CDR3 is 14 residues. V dropped 4 bases and J dropped 6 bases, with 17 bases sitting between them. Germline CDR1 reads SGDLS; CDR2 reads YYNGEE. On this clone: Its target is unknown.

Specimen: blood. The origin of this receptor is a female donor with papillary thyroid cancer or a benign thyroid nodule (not recorded which). Some clones in this sample may be carry-over from other donors' samples. The chain carries TRBV9 and TRBJ2-7; D might be TRBD1 or TRBD2, each matching 5 bases. DNA for the CDR3: TGTGCCAGCAGCTTCTCCGGGGCCGACGCCGAGCAGTACTTC. As protein: CASSFSGADAEQYF.